What follows are 23 T cell receptor beta chains derived from one specimen sequenced in a study of T cell clonotyping in hematopoietic cell transplantation (dated by TCRdb to the early 2020s). The time point label corresponds to: 100 days after allo-HCT. Receptor libraries were prepared by the immunoSEQ multiplex PCR assay. In its TCRdb copy, this immuneACCESS table keeps in-frame sequences only and misses some clones. Where compared with another copy, unresolved V genes explain less than half of these, and the others have no known cause. The sample has approximately 10,000 clones on record, about half of them singletons. The ten largest clones take up approximately 13% of the sample. Here the sequenced sample was peripheral blood mononuclear cells, taken 100 days after allogeneic stem cell transplant. The source is a female patient aged 45 to 65 who had an allogeneic stem cell transplant from an unrelated donor, so the T cells may come from the graft donor. Some clones in this sample may be carry-over from other donors' samples.

J is TRBJ1-5 and V is TRBV12-1; TRBD1, the table's D call, was not compared with the DNA. TRBV12-1 constitutes a pseudogene. The CDR3 runs 18 residues. Here the CDR3 reads CASSYSLSDRGQNQPQHF. The DNA of the CDR3 is TGTGCCAGCAGCTATAGCCTCTCCGACAGGGGGCAGAATCAGCCCCAGCATTTT.

This clone was detected only once. This chain joins TRBV7-2 and TRBJ2-7; D not resolved. The CDR3 has 13 amino acids. V lost 1 base, J lost 3 bases, and 7 bases lay in between. Looked up from germline, CDR1 is SGHTA and CDR2 is FQGNSA. The DNA of the CDR3 is TGTGCCAGCAGCTTAGTAGAAGGCTACGAGCAGTACTTC. This translates into CASSLVEGYEQYF.

This clone came up once. The chain recombines TRBV30 with TRBJ2-4; D perhaps matches TRBD2 (5 bases). Trimming stripped 8 bases from V and 6 bases from J, with 17 bases between. The CDR3 spans 13 residues. The V gene's germline CDR1 is GTSNPN and CDR2 SVGIG (reference sequence). The CDR3, as DNA: TGTGCCCGGGGTGGGTGGATTGGAAACATTCAGTACTTC. Protein sequence: CARGGWIGNIQYF.

The chain has TRBV4-2 and TRBJ2-7; 7 positions match TRBD1. The CDR3 has 16 residues. The trim removed 1 base at V and 2 bases at J, leaving 8 bases unmatched. Germline V gene data show CDR1 as LGHNA and CDR2 as YNFKEQ. CDR3 amino acids: CASSQAQTGRTYEQYF. In DNA form, the CDR3 reads TGTGCCAGCAGCCAAGCTCAGACAGGGCGAACCTACGAGCAGTACTTC.

This chain joins TRBV2 and TRBJ1-4; tentatively, D is TRBD1 (6 bases). Trimming left V 6 bases short and J 5 bases short, with 10 bases between. The CDR3 length is 13 residues. Germline assignment: CDR1 SNHLY and CDR2 FYNNEI. This CDR3 is CASRRTANEKLFF. DNA for the CDR3: TGTGCCAGCAGAAGGACAGCAAATGAAAAACTGTTTTTT.

This chain uses TRBV30 with TRBJ2-2; D is undetermined. Trimming removed 1 base at V and 4 bases at J, with 13 bases between. Germline V gives CDR1 GTSNPN, CDR2 SVGIG (reference sequence). CDR3 size: 15 residues. For the CDR3, the DNA is TGTGCCTGGAGTGGCTATAGTCGTATCACCGGGGAGCTGTTTTTT. Amino acid sequence: CAWSGYSRITGELFF.

Written as DNA, the CDR3 is TGCATTCCCGGACCCGGCGGCTACACCTTC. Its protein product is CIPGPGGYTF. This chain connects TRBV20-1 to TRBJ1-2; no firm D call. Germline V gene data show CDR1 as DFQATT and CDR2 as SNEGSKA (reference sequence). The CDR3 spans 10 residues.

This clone has a handful of counts. This chain connects TRBV7-3 to TRBJ2-1; weak D call: TRBD2 (5 bases). Germline CDR1 SGHTA, CDR2 FQGTGA. Between the trimmed V and J ends, which lost 0 bases and 5 bases, there was a span of 14 bases. The CDR3 has 16 residues. The CDR3 nucleotides are TGTGCCAGCAGCTTAACCGTAGGGAGCCACAACAATGAGCAGTTCTTC. This sequence encodes CASSLTVGSHNNEQFF.

The count of this clone is one. The rearrangement uses TRBV25-1 and TRBJ2-5; TRBD1 matches 7 bases. V trimming: 4 bases; J trimming: 0 bases; junction bases outside the gene matches: 5. The CDR3 covers 15 residues. Looked up from germline, CDR1 is MGHDK and CDR2 is SYGVNS. The CDR3 bases are TGTGCCAGCAGTGCGAACAGGGGTCACCAAGAGACCCAGTACTTC. It is translated as CASSANRGHQETQYF.

This clone showed up just a few times. V and J are TRBV13 and TRBJ2-6; D gene ambiguous. This CDR3 region has 15 residues. Germline CDR1 reads PRHDT; CDR2 reads FYEKMQ (reference sequence). The germline V and J ends were trimmed by 2 bases and 0 bases, with 5 bases remaining between them. CDR3 loop: CASSLWTSGANVLTF. CDR3 DNA: TGTGCCAGCAGCTTATGGACCTCTGGGGCCAACGTCCTGACTTTC.

This clone was detected a few times. The chain uses TRBV7-2 and TRBJ1-2; a weak D match, TRBD1 (6 bases). The CDR3 contains 12 residues. The V end was cut by 6 bases, the J end by 4 bases, with 9 bases between. Germline V gene sequence: CDR1 SGHTA, CDR2 FQGNSA. CDR3 amino acids: CASSWGAYGYTF. Written as DNA, the CDR3 is TGTGCCAGCAGTTGGGGGGCCTATGGCTACACCTTC.

This clone was found a few times. The chain recombines TRBV30 with TRBJ2-7; TRBD2 is a possible D gene (5 bases). CDR1 and CDR2 from the germline V gene are GTSNPN and SVGIG (reference sequence). This CDR3 has 14 amino acids. Trimming removed 2 bases from V and 7 bases from J, with 18 bases in between. The CDR3 DNA follows: TGTGCCTGGAGTAGGCGTCGGGGATCGTGGGAGCAGTACTTC. Protein: CAWSRRRGSWEQYF.

This chain joins TRBV4-2 and TRBJ1-6; no clear D. Trimming stripped 0 bases from V and 0 bases from J, with 18 bases between. This CDR3 has 20 amino acids. CDR1 is LGHNA, CDR2 YNFKEQ, per germline. CDR3 protein: CASSQDLQVPTSSYNSPLHF. CDR3 bases: TGTGCCAGCAGCCAAGATCTGCAGGTCCCTACGAGCTCCTATAATTCACCCCTCCACTTT.

This clone has just one count. The rearrangement joins TRBV5-1 to TRBJ1-3, with D maybe TRBD1 (6 bases). Germline values: CDR1 SGHRS, CDR2 YFSETQ. The CDR3 consists of 14 residues. V was cut by 6 bases and J by 4 bases, with 14 bases left in between. The CDR3 region is CASTPGGLGNTIYF. CDR3 DNA sequence: TGCGCCAGCACCCCGGGGGGGCTAGGAAACACCATATATTTT.

The rearrangement joins TRBV5-1 to TRBJ2-5; the D gene could be TRBD1 or TRBD2 (5 bases each). Germline V gene sequence: CDR1 SGHRS, CDR2 YFSETQ. The CDR3 has 13 amino acids. Trimming pared 3 bases from V and 0 bases from J, leaving 6 bases between. CDR3: CASSWDHQETQYF. The CDR3 nucleotides are TGCGCCAGCAGCTGGGACCACCAAGAGACCCAGTACTTC.

The rearrangement uses TRBV9 and TRBJ2-5; D gene ambiguous. The J call may not be correct, given that the DNA end is closer to TRBJ2-7. Germline values: CDR1 SGDLS, CDR2 YYNGEE. The CDR3 spans 15 residues. CDR3 protein: CASSVGIGVGYEQYF. In DNA form, the CDR3 reads TGTGCCAGCAGCGTAGGAATAGGTGTGGGCTACGAGCAGTACTTC.

By sample fraction, this clone is medium-sized (0.01 to 0.1%). The rearrangement links TRBV6-5 to TRBJ1-2; the D gene is possibly TRBD1 (5 bases). The CDR3 runs 14 residues. Between the trimmed V and J ends, which lost 7 bases and 4 bases, there was a span of 16 bases. Germline CDR1 and CDR2: MNHEY and SVGAGI. The DNA for the CDR3 is TGTGCCAGCACGGAGGGCCGGGGGACCTATGGCTACACCTTC. Translating gives CASTEGRGTYGYTF.

The V gene is TRBV7-3, the J gene TRBJ2-5; 7 bases match TRBD1. The germline gives CDR1 SGHTA, CDR2 FQGTGA. CDR3 length equals 13 residues. V lost 2 bases and J lost 3; bases outside the gene matches: 0. CDR3 nucleotide sequence: TGTGCCAGCAGCTTACAGGGGGAAGAGACCCAGTACTTC. It specifies CASSLQGEETQYF.

This clone was recorded a few times. The V and J genes are TRBV5-6 and TRBJ1-5; unclear D gene. Germline CDR1 is SGHDT and CDR2 is YYEEEE. The V gene lost 1 base and the J gene lost 2 bases, with 10 bases spanning the gap. The CDR3 is 15 amino acids. The DNA for the CDR3 is TGTGCCAGCAGCTTGTGGGTTCTTGGCAATCAGCCCCAGCATTTT. This encodes CASSLWVLGNQPQHF.

This chain connects TRBV28 to TRBJ2-2, with a possible D match to TRBD2 (6 bases). The CDR3 is made up of 14 amino acids. CDR1 and CDR2 from the germline V gene are MDHEN and SYDVKM. V was trimmed by 5 bases and J by 1 base, leaving 8 bases between them. The CDR3 sequence: CASSAGLNTGELFF. The CDR3, as DNA: TGTGCCAGCAGTGCGGGACTGAACACCGGGGAGCTGTTTTTT. Together with reference TRBV28 and TRBJ2-2, the CDR3 gives the full variable domain: DVKVTQSSRYLVKRTGEKVFLECVQDMDHENMFWYRQDPGLGLRLIYFSYDVKMKEKGDIPEGYSVSREKKERFSLILESASTNQTSMYLCASSAGLNTGELFFGEGSRLTVL.

This clone was seen a few times. The rearrangement uses TRBV30 and TRBJ1-5, with no clear D. This CDR3 spans 13 amino acids. Trimming cost V 2 bases and J 9 bases, with 14 bases left between them. CDR1 GTSNPN and CDR2 SVGIG come from the germline V gene (reference sequence). DNA for the CDR3: TGTGCCTGGAGTAGTACGGATTTCCGGCCCCAGCATTTT. It specifies CAWSSTDFRPQHF. Complete variable domain (other parts from reference TRBV30 and TRBJ1-5): SQTIHQWPATLVQPVGSPLSLECTVEGTSNPNLYWYRQAAGRGLQLLFYSVGIGQISSEVPQNLSASRPQDRQFILSSKKLLLSDSGFYLCAWSSTDFRPQHFGDGTRLSIL.

The rearrangement joins TRBV29-1 to TRBJ1-2; D remains ambiguous. With 7 bases removed from V and 9 bases from J, the gap between germline ends came to 15 bases. Germline values: CDR1 SQVTM, CDR2 ANQGSEA. This CDR3 comprises 11 residues. CDR3 amino acids: CSAESGLSYTF. CDR3 bases: TGCAGCGCCGAGTCGGGTTTGAGCTACACCTTC.

The V call is TRBV30, the J call TRBJ1-6; D gene ambiguous. Trimming took off 3 bases at V and 10 bases at J, with 10 bases between the two ends. The germline gives CDR1 GTSNPN, CDR2 SVGIG (reference sequence). There are 12 residues in the CDR3. In DNA, the CDR3 is TGTGCCTGGAGCGGGGATCCCTCACCCCTCCACTTT. Translating it yields CAWSGDPSPLHF.